Following are 16 T cell receptor beta chains from one sample sequenced in a study of T cells in Graves' hyperthyroidism and ophthalmopathy. Amplification of TCR beta CDR3 regions was performed using RNA transcripts as template. TCR CDR3 regions were first amplified by RT-PCR with HTBI primers. TCRdb fed the multiplex PCR reads into MiXCR, producing one record per CDR3 protein. The sample yields around 580,000 distinct CDR3 sequences, approximately 15% seen once. Sequenced material: blood. These receptors were collected from a woman aged 18 to 35 with Graves' hyperthyroidism.

There are a few counts of this clonotype. The CDR3 spells CASSLSSDEQFF. The CDR3 DNA follows: TGCGCCAGCAGCTTGAGTAGCGATGAGCAGTTCTTC. This chain uses TRBV5-1 with TRBJ2-1; possibly TRBD2 for D (5 bases). V was trimmed by 1 base and J by 8 bases, leaving 7 bases between them. The CDR3 consists of 12 residues. CDR1 SGHRS and CDR2 YFSETQ come from the germline V gene.

The V call is TRBV29-1, the J call TRBJ2-3; 13 positions match TRBD2. The germline CDR1 and CDR2 sequences are SQVTM and ANQGSEA. Trimming at V came to 1 base and at J to 6 bases, leaving 7 bases not matched to a gene. The CDR3 consists of 16 residues. CDR3 DNA: TGCAGCGTTGAAGGAACTAGCGGGGGGGCGTTGGATACGCAGTATTTT. This codes for CSVEGTSGGALDTQYF.

This clonotype has a count of ten or more. The chain carries TRBV10-2 and TRBJ1-5; a possible D gene is TRBD1 (5 bases). The V gene lost 6 bases and the J gene lost 8 bases, with 14 bases spanning the gap. This CDR3 region has 13 residues. Germline V gene data show CDR1 as WSHSY and CDR2 as SAAADI. The CDR3 nucleotides read TGCGCCAGCAGCCCCGACAGAATCGAGCCCCAGCATTTT. It specifies CASSPDRIEPQHF.

The chain carries TRBV6-2 or TRBV6-3 and TRBJ1-2; 9 bases match TRBD1. V was pared by 1 base and J by 5 bases, with 17 bases of the junction left unmatched. CDR3 length: 19 residues. Germline V CDR1 and CDR2: MNHEY, SVGEGT. CDR3 DNA sequence: TGTGCCAGCAGTTACTACCAGGGACAGGGTCTGCGTATTGCATATGGCTACACCTTC. This translates into CASSYYQGQGLRIAYGYTF.

J is TRBJ1-2 and V is TRBV14; TRBD1 matches 8 bases. V dropped 4 bases and J dropped 4; count of bases not matched to a gene: 8. CDR1 is SGHDN, CDR2 FVKESK, per germline. The CDR3 contains 15 residues. DNA of the CDR3: TGTGCCAGCAGCCCCCAGGGGGCTGCCCTCTATGGCTACACCTTC. Translation gives CASSPQGAALYGYTF.

This sequence joins TRBV7-9 and TRBJ2-1; possibly TRBD1 or TRBD2 for D (6 bases each). V lost 1 base and J lost 4, with 14 bases in between. CDR3 length: 16 residues. From germline, CDR1 is SEHNR and CDR2 FQNEAQ (reference sequence). CDR3 in DNA: TGTGCCAGCAGCTTAGGGGGGGTTAGGGGGTACAATGAGCAGTTCTTC. It specifies CASSLGGVRGYNEQFF.

This clonotype was seen only a few times. The chain uses TRBV28 and TRBJ2-6; D ambiguous. This CDR3 contains 15 residues. Germline CDR1 and CDR2: MDHEN and SYDVKM. The V end lost 3 bases, the J end lost 0 bases, and 6 bases lay between the germline ends. Here the CDR3 DNA reads TGTGCCAGCAGTTTGTTCGACTCTGGGGCCAACGTCCTGACTTTC. Protein sequence: CASSLFDSGANVLTF. The variable domain in full, with the rest retrieved from reference TRBV28 and TRBJ2-6, is DVKVTQSSRYLVKRTGEKVFLECVQDMDHENMFWYRQDPGLGLRLIYFSYDVKMKEKGDIPEGYSVSREKKERFSLILESASTNQTSMYLCASSLFDSGANVLTFGAGSRLTVL.

This clonotype was counted ten times or more. J is TRBJ2-1 and V is TRBV20-1; 7 positions match TRBD2. Per germline, CDR1 DFQATT and CDR2 SNEGSKA (reference sequence). With V trimmed by 0 bases and J by 15 bases, 8 bases remained unmatched. This CDR3 spans 12 amino acids. The CDR3 DNA is TGCAGTGCTAGAGATCAGCGGGGCTATCCGTTCTTC. The encoded protein is CSARDQRGYPFF.

The chain uses TRBV9 and TRBJ2-1; TRBD1 matches 11 bases. Germline values: CDR1 SGDLS, CDR2 YYNGEE. V lost 4 bases, J lost 9 bases, and 9 bases stayed unmatched. The CDR3 is 15 residues long. In DNA form, the CDR3 reads TGTGCCAGCAGCTTTGGACAGGGGGCGATGAGTGAGCAGTTCTTC. Its protein product is CASSFGQGAMSEQFF.

The chain links TRBV9 to TRBJ1-6; unclear D gene. CDR3 size: 13 residues. V was trimmed by 0 bases and J by 9 bases, leaving 7 bases between them. Germline CDR1 is SGDLS and CDR2 is YYNGEE. CDR3 DNA sequence: TGTGCCAGCAGCGTAGCTAACGGTTCACCCCTCCACTTT. It encodes CASSVANGSPLHF.

J is TRBJ2-7 and V is TRBV3-1, with 8 nucleotides matching TRBD1. Losses at the gene ends were 1 base for V and 4 bases for J; bases not matched to a gene: 9. Germline V gene lookup returns CDR1 LGHDT and CDR2 YNNKEL (reference sequence). The CDR3 has 16 residues. The CDR3 reads CASSQAGTGGRYEQYF. The CDR3 DNA reads TGTGCCAGCAGCCAAGCCGGGACAGGTGGCCGATACGAGCAGTACTTC.

This clonotype was seen repeatedly, ten times or more. This chain links TRBV7-9 with TRBJ2-1, with TRBD2 matching 7 bases. The CDR3 runs 14 residues. Germline assignment: CDR1 SEHNR and CDR2 FQNEAQ (reference sequence). Unmatched junction bases numbered 1, after V lost 0 bases and J lost 5 bases. This CDR3 is CASSLAGGDNEQFF. In nucleotides, the CDR3 is TGTGCCAGCAGCTTAGCGGGAGGGGACAATGAGCAGTTCTTC.

This clonotype appeared many times. The chain employs TRBV29-1 and TRBJ2-1; no definite D call. The ends were cut back, 4 bases at V and 9 bases at J, with 10 bases in the middle. The germline V gene encodes CDR1 SQVTM and CDR2 ANQGSEA. CDR3 length equals 11 residues. The CDR3 reads CSVAPVGEQFF. CDR3 sequence (DNA): TGCAGCGTTGCCCCGGTCGGTGAGCAGTTCTTC.

The rearrangement uses TRBV29-1 and TRBJ2-7; D is possibly TRBD2 (6 bases). Trimming removed 1 base at V and 6 bases at J, with 10 bases between. Germline V gene sequence: CDR1 SQVTM, CDR2 ANQGSEA. The CDR3 loop spans 12 amino acids. CDR3 region: CSVEASGGEQYF. CDR3 nucleotide sequence: TGCAGCGTTGAAGCGTCCGGGGGCGAGCAGTACTTC.

This chain links TRBV25-1 with TRBJ2-1; 12 bases are a match to TRBD1. V gave up 0 bases and J gave up 6 bases; unmatched junction bases: 6. From germline, CDR1 is MGHDK and CDR2 SYGVNS. CDR3 length: 17 amino acids. The CDR3 DNA reads as TGTGCCAGCAGTGAATATTATGGGACAGGGGGCCTCAATGAGCAGTTCTTC. Its translation is CASSEYYGTGGLNEQFF.

This clonotype turned up a few times. The chain joins TRBV6-5 to TRBJ1-1; TRBD1 matches 9 bases. Germline-derived CDR1 and CDR2 are MNHEY and SVGAGI. Losses at the gene ends were 1 base for V and 11 bases for J; bases not matched to a gene: 2. The CDR3 runs 12 residues. CDR3 in amino acids: CASSYYGQGAFF. Written as DNA, the CDR3 is TGTGCCAGCAGTTACTACGGACAGGGGGCTTTCTTT.